These T cell receptor beta chains were read from a single sample in a study of blood T cell repertoires in COVID-19. Sequencing was performed with immunoSEQ multiplex PCR; in TCRdb, only in-frame clones are kept and a portion is missing. This sample carries 70,000 or so clones, over 60% of them seen once, and the ten largest clones take about 15%. The sample taken for sequencing was peripheral blood. The receptors were gathered from a man in his 60s with COVID-19, enrolled during active disease. CDR3s include the opening cysteine and the closing phenylalanine or tryptophan. A D gene is named only where the DNA matches it firmly. Expanded clones get a size class; other rows say once, few or many, or leave the size out.

TRBV5-1	NA	14	NA	TRBJ1-3	CASSLSRTGNTIYF	TGCGCCAGCAGCTTGAGTCGGACGGGGAACACCATATATTTT
TRBV2	few	15	NA	TRBJ1-2	CASKRQNEHNYGYTF	TGTGCCAGCAAACGACAGAATGAACATAACTATGGCTACACCTTC
TRBV24-1	once	15	TRBD1	TRBJ2-5	CATSATGVGQETQYF	TGTGCCACCAGTGCGACAGGGGTTGGGCAAGAGACCCAGTACTTC
TRBV4-1	NA	14	NA	TRBJ2-1	CASRRTGSYNEQFF	TGCGCCAGCAGACGGACTGGGTCCTACAATGAGCAGTTCTTC
TRBV5-1	NA	14	TRBD2	TRBJ2-1	CASRLSGRANEQFF	TGCGCCAGCAGGCTTAGCGGGAGGGCCAATGAGCAGTTCTTC
TRBV2	NA	14	TRBD1	TRBJ2-3	CASSMDRGEDTQYF	TGTGCCAGCAGTATGGACAGGGGGGAAGATACGCAGTATTTT
TRBV5-1	few	14	NA	TRBJ1-5	CASSFGGIGQPQHF	TGCGCCAGCAGCTTCGGAGGCATAGGCCAGCCCCAGCATTTT
TRBV15	NA	15	TRBD1	TRBJ2-2	CATSRGTGRTGELFF	TGTGCCACCAGCAGAGGGACAGGACGGACCGGGGAGCTGTTTTTT
TRBV14	NA	15	TRBD2	TRBJ2-7	CASSQLAGGGAEQYF	TGTGCCAGCAGCCAGCTGGCCGGGGGGGGCGCCGAGCAGTACTTC
TRBV10-1	few	13	TRBD1	TRBJ1-2	CASILDRVYGYTF	TGCGCCAGCATCCTCGACAGGGTATATGGCTACACCTTC
TRBV30	NA	13	NA	TRBJ2-3	CAWTGLGKDTQYF	TGTGCCTGGACCGGACTTGGGAAAGATACGCAGTATTTT
TRBV11-2	NA	16	TRBD2	TRBJ2-2	CASSSDLAGDTGELFF	TGTGCCAGCAGCAGCGACCTAGCGGGGGACACCGGGGAGCTGTTTTTT
TRBV5-5	few	14	NA	TRBJ2-3	CASSLEPRTDTQYF	TGTGCCAGCAGCTTGGAGCCGCGCACAGATACGCAGTATTTT
TRBV7-2	NA	12	NA	TRBJ2-5	CASSPQGETQYF	TGTGCCAGCAGCCCCCAGGGAGAGACCCAGTACTTC
TRBV11-3	NA	13	NA	TRBJ2-7	CASSAGPAYEQYF	TGTGCCAGCAGCGCGGGACCGGCCTACGAGCAGTACTTC
TRBV30	once	13	NA	TRBJ2-3	CAWSQEGSDTQYF	TGTGCCTGGAGCCAGGAGGGTAGCGATACGCAGTATTTT
TRBV10-2	once	13	TRBD1	TRBJ1-1	CASRRDRDAEAFF	TGCGCCAGCAGAAGGGACAGGGACGCTGAAGCTTTCTTT
TRBV5-1	NA	14	TRBD2	TRBJ2-1	CASSEGLAGVEQFF	TGCGCCAGCAGCGAGGGGCTAGCGGGAGTTGAGCAGTTCTTC
TRBV20-1	once	11	NA	TRBJ2-7	CSAKGGYEQYF	TGCAGTGCTAAAGGGGGCTACGAGCAGTACTTC
TRBV11-3	NA	15	TRBD1	TRBJ2-2	CASHRGQGNTGELFF	TGTGCCAGCCATAGGGGACAGGGGAACACCGGGGAGCTGTTTTTT
TRBV18	NA	14	TRBD1	TRBJ2-7	CASSPGQEWGEQYF	TGTGCCAGCTCACCGGGACAGGAGTGGGGCGAGCAGTACTTC
TRBV18	few	13	TRBD1	TRBJ2-1	CASSTTGDNEQFF	TGTGCCAGCTCAACAACAGGGGACAATGAGCAGTTCTTC
TRBV7-6	NA	15	NA	TRBJ2-3	CASSSTGARTDTQYF	TGTGCCAGCAGCTCCACTGGGGCTCGCACAGATACGCAGTATTTT
TRBV9	NA	13	NA	TRBJ2-2	CASSFQGGGELFF	TGTGCCAGCAGCTTCCAGGGGGGCGGGGAGCTGTTTTTT
TRBV7-9	few	15	NA	TRBJ1-5	CASSPSGRDNQPQHF	TGTGCCAGCAGCCCCTCCGGCAGGGACAATCAGCCCCAGCATTTT
TRBV5-1	few	16	NA	TRBJ1-3	CASSLGTASSGNTIYF	TGCGCCAGCAGCTTGGGGACAGCTTCCTCTGGAAACACCATATATTTT
TRBV5-4	NA	15	TRBD2	TRBJ2-2	CASSPQTSPTGELFF	TGTGCCAGCAGTCCACAGACTAGCCCTACCGGGGAGCTGTTTTTT
TRBV5-1	once	14	TRBD1	TRBJ1-5	CASSLGTGDQPQHF	TGCGCCAGCAGCTTAGGGACAGGGGATCAGCCCCAGCATTTT
TRBV14	NA	14	NA	TRBJ1-2	CASSQGRLDYGYTF	TGTGCCAGCAGCCAAGGCCGGCTAGACTATGGCTACACCTTC
TRBV2	NA	12	NA	TRBJ2-3	CASSEARDTQYF	TGTGCCAGCAGTGAAGCTAGAGATACGCAGTATTTT
TRBV5-5	NA	14	TRBD2	TRBJ2-7	CASSLTSGGDEQYF	TGTGCCAGCAGCCTAACTAGCGGGGGGGACGAGCAGTACTTC
TRBV7-2	NA	14	TRBD1	TRBJ1-2	CASSYRTGEDGYTF	TGTGCCAGCAGCTACCGGACAGGGGAAGATGGCTACACCTTC
TRBV7-3	NA	13	NA	TRBJ2-6	CASPGSGANVLTF	TGTGCCAGCCCGGGTAGTGGGGCCAACGTCCTGACTTTC
TRBV11-1	few	15	NA	TRBJ1-6	CASSLVEQHNSPLHF	TGTGCCAGCAGCTTAGTGGAACAGCATAATTCACCCCTCCACTTT
TRBV7-9	NA	17	TRBD2	TRBJ2-1	CASSPGLAGEGVNEQFF	TGTGCCAGCAGCCCGGGACTAGCGGGAGAAGGTGTGAATGAGCAGTTCTTC
TRBV30	once	17	NA	TRBJ1-6	CAWSVLSVSSYNSPLHF	TGTGCCTGGAGTGTACTTAGTGTGAGCTCCTATAATTCACCCCTCCACTTT
TRBV6-5	NA	15	TRBD2	TRBJ2-3	CASRSTSGHTDTQYF	TGTGCCAGCAGATCGACTAGCGGCCACACAGATACGCAGTATTTT
TRBV6-1	NA	11	NA	TRBJ1-2	CASSESLGYTF	TGTGCCAGCAGTGAATCACTCGGCTACACCTTC
TRBV28	NA	15	NA	TRBJ1-1	CASSALMAGNTEAFF	TGTGCCAGCAGTGCCCTTATGGCGGGGAACACTGAAGCTTTCTTT
TRBV3-1/TRBV3-2	NA	15	NA	TRBJ1-1	CASSQDPELNTEAFF	TGTGCCAGCAGCCAAGATCCGGAGCTGAACACTGAAGCTTTCTTT
TRBV6-2/TRBV6-3	NA	12	TRBD2	TRBJ2-7	CASSYLAGGNYF	TGTGCCAGCAGTTACCTAGCGGGGGGCAATTACTTC
TRBV20-1	NA	16	NA	TRBJ2-3	CSASGRHDLSTDTQYF	TGCAGTGCTAGTGGACGACACGACCTTAGCACAGATACGCAGTATTTT
TRBV28	NA	12	NA	TRBJ1-2	CASSITGLGYTF	TGTGCCAGCAGTATCACAGGGCTCGGCTACACCTTC
TRBV30	NA	13	TRBD2	TRBJ2-5	CAWTPGGEETQYF	TGTGCCTGGACACCGGGAGGGGAAGAGACCCAGTACTTC
TRBV11-3	once	14	TRBD1	TRBJ1-2	CASSARAGGFGYTF	TGTGCCAGCAGCGCGAGGGCAGGGGGATTTGGCTACACCTTC
TRBV5-1	NA	13	TRBD1	TRBJ2-7	CASSRGQEEEQYF	TGCGCCAGCAGCCGAGGACAGGAGGAAGAGCAGTACTTC
TRBV6-5	once	12	NA	TRBJ2-7	CAGRRDDYEQYF	TGTGCCGGCAGACGGGATGACTACGAGCAGTACTTC
TRBV2	NA	14	TRBD2	TRBJ2-5	CASSLAGGPETQYF	TGTGCCAGCAGTTTAGCGGGGGGGCCGGAGACCCAGTACTTC
TRBV30	few	13	TRBD1	TRBJ2-5	CAWRGNRGETQYF	TGTGCCTGGAGGGGGAACAGGGGAGAGACCCAGTACTTC
TRBV27	NA	15	TRBD2	TRBJ2-1	CASSMGLAGDNEQFF	TGTGCCAGCAGTATGGGACTAGCGGGGGATAATGAGCAGTTCTTC
TRBV3-1/TRBV3-2	few	11	NA	TRBJ2-7	CASSQSREQYF	TGTGCCAGCAGCCAAAGCCGCGAGCAGTACTTC
TRBV5-1	few	15	TRBD2	TRBJ2-2	CASSLVQGGAGELFF	TGCGCCAGCAGCTTGGTGCAGGGAGGGGCCGGGGAGCTGTTTTTT
TRBV11-3	NA	14	NA	TRBJ1-1	CASSLEGADSEAFF	TGTGCCAGCAGCTTAGAAGGGGCCGATTCTGAAGCTTTCTTT
TRBV20-1	few	11	NA	TRBJ2-7	CSAALGAEQYF	TGCAGTGCCGCCCTTGGGGCGGAGCAGTACTTC
TRBV10-3	few	14	TRBD1	TRBJ1-2	CAIKSGTGDPGYTF	TGTGCCATCAAATCCGGGACAGGGGACCCTGGCTACACCTTC